Presented here are 4 T cell receptor beta chains from one specimen sequenced in a study of blood T cell repertoires in COVID-19. The repertoire was sequenced with immunoSEQ multiplex PCR; TCRdb's copy has only in-frame clones and lacks some. The table lists 130,000 or so clones, just under 80% of them singletons. What was sequenced was peripheral blood. The receptor source for this set is a human donor in a cohort sampled during active COVID-19.

The chain employs TRBV7-2 and TRBJ1-2; D perhaps matches TRBD1 (5 bases). This CDR3 has 15 amino acids. The V and J ends lost 2 bases and 4 bases respectively, with 14 bases between them. CDR1 is SGHTA, CDR2 FQGNSA, per germline. Here the CDR3 reads CASSLQGMSRYGYTF. In DNA, the CDR3 is TGTGCCAGCAGCTTACAGGGAATGTCCCGCTATGGCTACACCTTC.

With respect to this clone: At one end the junction does not follow the germline gene, possibly because of a read error. The V and J genes are TRBV28 and TRBJ1-2; possible D gene TRBD1, 5 bases. The CDR3 loop spans 12 amino acids. Germline CDR1 and CDR2: MDHEN and SYDVKM. The chain's CDR3 is CANSLEQGGYTF. CDR3 nucleotides: TGTGCCAACAGTTTAGAGCAGGGTGGCTACACCTTC.

This chain's CDR3 is CAIYGGWRAGNEQFF. DNA for the CDR3: TGTGCCATCTATGGAGGGTGGCGGGCCGGCAATGAGCAGTTCTTC. This rearrangement joins TRBV2 to TRBJ2-1, with a weak D call TRBD2 (6 bases). This CDR3 is 15 amino acids long. Trimming shortened V by 10 bases and J by 6 bases, and 22 bases separated the two germline ends. Germline V CDR1 and CDR2: SNHLY, FYNNEI.

J is TRBJ2-7 and V is TRBV7-8; TRBD2 might be the D (6 bases). V dropped 3 bases and J dropped 6 bases, with 18 bases sitting between them. Germline CDR1 reads SGHVS; CDR2 reads FQNEAQ. The CDR3 has 15 residues. The CDR3 spells CASSFGRESPVEQYF. In DNA, the CDR3 is TGTGCCAGCAGCTTTGGACGGGAGTCCCCCGTCGAGCAGTACTTC.